This T cell receptor (beta chain) was identified during a study of CD8 T cells in Susac syndrome. Reverse transcription of roughly 0.45 to 1 ug RNA was carried out with random hexamers. The CDR3 of TCR beta was amplified by immunoSEQ multiplex PCR across 54 Vbeta and 13 Jbeta. TCRdb used MiXCR to reprocess the immunoSEQ multiplex PCR reads, holding one entry per CDR3 protein. This sample has around 170,000 distinct CDR3 sequences, with approximately 95% found just once. Notes on the study in general: The study acknowledged a relatively small number of individuals in its TCR sequencing and HLA analysis.

Comments on this clonotype: The antigen remains undetermined.

Sequencing of TCR beta was carried out in blood CD8+ and CD4+ T cells. Those who served as multiple sclerosis controls were treatment-naive patients with stable or active relapsing-remitting disease. The CDR3 runs 14 residues. The V end was cut by 6 bases, the J end by 1 base, with 11 bases between. V is TRBV12-3 or TRBV12-4 and J is TRBJ2-3; D is perhaps TRBD1 or TRBD2 (5 bases each). Source material: CD8+ T cells from PBMCs. This receptor was taken from a human donor with multiple sclerosis. In nucleotides, the CDR3 is TGTGCCAGCAGCAACGGGGACGGCACAGATACGCAGTATTTT. Amino acids: CASSNGDGTDTQYF.